This T cell receptor (beta chain) appears in the sequencing data of a study of Graves' ophthalmopathy and Graves' hyperthyroidism (dated by TCRdb to 2016 to 2018). Study-wide context: Peripheral blood samples were taken at the time of initial diagnosis, before any treatment was given. The independent validation cohort included under 20 hyperthyroidism patients plus 17 patients who later progressed from hyperthyroidism to ophthalmopathy. In total, some 140 blood samples were TCR-sequenced: around 42 ophthalmopathy, about 75 hyperthyroidism and some 17 hyperthyroidism-to-ophthalmopathy patients. TCR beta repertoire signatures were used to distinguish Graves' ophthalmopathy from Graves' hyperthyroidism and to predict progression to ophthalmopathy. After sampling, hyperthyroidism patients received methimazole starting at 30 mg daily, and ophthalmopathy patients received high-dose intravenous methylprednisolone. T-cell repertoires of thyroid tissue and blood were compared in more than five hyperthyroidism patients. To explore V-J signatures that distinguish ophthalmopathy from hyperthyroidism, a discovery set of 100 patients was enrolled, made up of under 50 with ophthalmopathy and 55 to 65 with stable hyperthyroidism. Points the paper makes about the study in general: Most expanded thyroid clonotypes with a frequency above 0.001 also appeared in blood, which suggests that blood repertoires may reflect the immune response in the thyroid. Sample size was not statistically predetermined, and group allocation was not concealed from the investigators. Ophthalmopathy was separated from stable hyperthyroidism by the 13-signature model with about 85% sensitivity and about 83% specificity in cross-validation and with 80%/75% in the test set. In validation, the model predicted ophthalmopathy progression with more than 55% sensitivity and roughly 78% specificity; eleven to twelve predicted patients were CT-confirmed with GO in a median of about 6.2 months.

About this clonotype itself: What this receptor recognizes is not known. This may be a read error, as it is one base from a much larger clone.

For repertoire sequencing, the TCR beta CDR3 regions were amplified from RNA transcripts. HTBI primers and the Qiagen OneStep RT-PCR kit were used in a first-round RT-PCR, which was followed by a second-round multiplex PCR, size selection and purification. Sequencing of the libraries was carried out on an Illumina HiSeq2000 in paired-end mode with 100 bp reads. As for how the authors treated the data: Reads were processed with SOAPnuke, discarding reads with adapters, uncalled bases, mean Phred below 15, or no exact constant-primer or identifier match. High-quality paired reads were merged with COPE v1.2.5. Clonotypes were defined as unique nucleotide sequences and were aligned to IMGT TRB V, D and J references using MiTCR v1.1. The analysis was limited to V-J combinations with a frequency above 0.0001, which together covered 99.2% of the repertoires. For each V-J combination, a TCR clonal expansion and chaos score was defined as F50 clonal expansion divided by the chaos observed in the TCRdist matrix. Welch's t-statistics and random forest were used to narrow the features down to about a dozen V-J combinations, which were then fed into a naive Bayes classifier. The similarity between thyroid and blood repertoires was quantified using the Morisita-Horn index. The public reads were quality trimmed at Q25 with fastp and then assembled into clones with MiXCR by TCRdb, keeping productive beta chains. For every CDR3 protein sequence, its rows merge into one entry that carries the most common genes and DNA. The V and J calls shown here were made by TCRdb, not taken from the authors' results. Across this sample there are some 750,000 distinct CDR3 sequences, with 40% seen only once. The biggest ten clones account for approximately 43% of the sample.

The CDR3 holds 14 amino acids from the cysteine to the phenylalanine. The entry retains the CDR3 DNA only, 42 bases that are in frame from base 1. For this chain, trimming is 6 bases at the V end and 6 bases at the J end, and the number of junction bases without a gene match is 11. CDR1 and CDR2 (SNHLY, FYNNEI) derive from the germline V gene. Patients with ophthalmopathy had moderately to severely active disease, with a Clinical Activity Score of 3 or more, a NOSPECS grade of 4 or more, and a disease duration of less than 3 months. Patients with other autoimmune diseases, uncontrolled infections, pregnancy or lactation were excluded from the study. Clinical symptoms, serum thyroxine, TRAb, thyroid ultrasound and orbital computed tomography formed the basis of the diagnosis. Ficoll-Paque density gradient centrifugation was used to isolate PBMCs from around 9.1 ml of fresh peripheral blood. Total RNA was extracted with Trizol reagent and quality-checked on an Agilent 2100 Bioanalyzer.

Sequenced input: peripheral blood. This sequence uses TRBV2 and TRBJ2-7; TRBD2 aligns with 7 central bases. This clonotype originated in an adult man with Graves' ophthalmopathy. The CDR3 corresponds to CASRRRGGPSEQYF. The nucleotide sequence is TGTGCCAGCAGAAGACGGGGAGGGCCATCCGAGCAGTACTTC.